These 7 T cell receptor beta chains were sequenced from one sample in a study of cytomegalovirus exposure and HLA in healthy donors. In the PCR, 60 Vbeta and 13 Jbeta primers were used. This table comes from immunoSEQ multiplex PCR, and its TCRdb copy is limited to in-frame clones, with some not included. There are 120,000 or so clones in the sample; about 83% occur only once, and about 2.5% lies in the top ten. The specimen sequenced was PBMCs. The receptors were sampled from a woman between 35 and 50 years old in good health and CMV-seropositive.

As for this clone: One end of the junction is discordant with germline, which a read error may explain. Other nucleotide sequences in the sample specify the same CDR3. The rearrangement uses TRBV7-2 and TRBJ1-6; no firm D call. CDR3 length: 15 amino acids. Germline V lookup: CDR1 SGHTA, CDR2 FQGNSA. The CDR3 region is CASRRGSSYNSPLHF. In nucleotides, the CDR3 is TGTGCCAGCAGAAGAGGGAGCTCCTATAATTCCCCCCTCCACTTT.

The rearrangement uses TRBV6-5 and TRBJ2-4; a possible D gene is TRBD1 (6 bases). The CDR3 runs to 16 residues. Germline V gene sequence: CDR1 MNHEY, CDR2 SVGAGI. V was trimmed by 2 bases and J by 2 bases, leaving 13 bases between them. The CDR3 nucleotides are TGTGCCAGCAGTTACAAAGGACAGCCTACCAAAAACATTCAGTACTTC. Translation gives CASSYKGQPTKNIQYF.

CDR3 protein: CASSLVAISDTQYF. The DNA of the CDR3 is TGTGCCAGCAGCTTAGTAGCTATTTCAGATACGCAGTATTTT. The chain employs TRBV7-6 and TRBJ2-3; D is unclear. This CDR3 has 14 residues. V was pared by 1 base and J by 4 bases, with 9 bases between. The germline V gene encodes CDR1 SGHVS and CDR2 FNYEAQ.

The CDR3 coding sequence is TGTGCAAGTCGCTTATGGCCTGGACAGGGGGCTATCTACGAGCAGTACTTC. Translating it yields CASRLWPGQGAIYEQYF. V is TRBV12-2 and J is TRBJ2-7; the table's D call of TRBD1 was not tested on the DNA. TRBV12-2 is given as a pseudogene. The CDR3 totals 17 residues.

The chain recombines TRBV4-2 with TRBJ2-7; 7 positions match TRBD1. The germline V gene encodes CDR1 LGHNA and CDR2 YNFKEQ. The CDR3 spans 14 residues. With V trimmed by 1 base and J by 2 bases, 2 bases remained unmatched. The CDR3 nucleotides read TGTGCCAGCAGCCAAGGTGACAGGGCCTACGAGCAGTACTTC. Amino acids: CASSQGDRAYEQYF.

The V gene is TRBV27, the J gene TRBJ2-5; 16 bases agree with TRBD2. CDR1 MNHEY and CDR2 SMNVEV come from the germline V gene (reference sequence). The length of the CDR3 is 18 residues. Trimming at V came to 5 bases and at J to 7 bases, leaving 13 bases not matched to a gene. In DNA form, the CDR3 reads TGTGCCAGCAGTGCACAGGGACTAGCGGGAGGGGCGGGACCGACCCAGTACTTC. The encoded protein is CASSAQGLAGGAGPTQYF.

A single count supports this clone. V is TRBV28 and J is TRBJ1-2; D is undetermined. V gave up 7 bases and J gave up 3 bases, with 6 bases separating them. This CDR3 comprises 11 residues. The germline gives CDR1 MDHEN, CDR2 SYDVKM. In DNA form, the CDR3 reads TGTGCCAGCATGGCGGACTATGGCTACACCTTC. Translating gives CASMADYGYTF.